Sequencing of this T cell receptor beta chain was carried out in a study of CD8+ T cells in alopecia areata. Broader study findings: There was only one nonresponder, so it was unclear how baseline CD8+ expansion relates to response. Normal scalp showed lower clonality than lesional scalp, especially alopecia totalis/universalis. In scalp and blood, many expanded lesional clones persisted during tofacitinib.

Of note for this clone: The antigen is unknown.

Stated treatment: oral pan-JAK inhibitor, 5-10 mg twice daily. Following extraction, RNA underwent reverse transcription to cDNA, which served as the sequencing template. Repertoires were generated with immunoSEQ multiplex PCR, while TCRdb's copy carries only in-frame clones and drops some. This table has about 160,000 clones, approximately 60% appearing once. Sample: CD4+ T cells sorted from blood, taken at week 24, from a patient treated with tofacitinib. This TCR came from a human donor with alopecia areata.

The CDR3 region is CAWELTGRVDYGYTF. CDR3 nucleotide sequence: TGTGCCTGGGAGTTGACAGGGCGAGTCGACTATGGCTACACCTTC. The rearrangement links TRBV30 to TRBJ1-2; 7 positions match TRBD1. Germline V gives CDR1 GTSNPN, CDR2 SVGIG (reference sequence). Trimming cost V 5 bases and J 3 bases; bases outside gene matches: 12. CDR3 length: 15 amino acids.